The present entry profiles one TCR beta chain with its context. The antigen is unknown. The entry originates in a study of cytomegalovirus exposure and HLA in healthy donors. V dropped 4 bases and J dropped 0 bases, with 14 bases sitting between them. Germline assignment: CDR1 SGHDT and CDR2 YYEEEE. The CDR3 extends over 16 amino acids. A multiplex PCR was run with 60 Vbeta primers and 13 Jbeta primers. Here immunoSEQ multiplex PCR was the method, and the copy in TCRdb shows in-frame clones only, minus some. Of about 170,000 clones detected, around 80% appear once; the ten largest clones hold about 0.69%. General study results and limits: Sequencing likely caused a cluster of highly shared sequence variants.

Source material: PBMCs. V is TRBV5-6 and J is TRBJ1-5, with D unresolved. The source is a female donor in good health and CMV-seronegative. The CDR3 region is CASSPHGENSNQPQHF. CDR3 nucleotide sequence: TGTGCCAGCAGCCCGCACGGGGAAAATAGCAATCAGCCCCAGCATTTT.